This entry features one T cell receptor beta chain sequence. Germline CDR1 is SGHNT and CDR2 is YYREEE (reference sequence). The CDR3 extends over 13 amino acids. The V end lost 2 bases, the J end lost 2 bases, and 7 bases lay between the germline ends. The sample belongs to a study of technical replicates of blood from a handful of donors. Measured with immunoSEQ multiplex PCR; TCRdb has only the in-frame clones, and not every one. The table shows about 88,000 clones, with roughly 92% occurring only once. The sequenced sample consisted of T cells isolated from PBMCs. The J gene is TRBJ1-2, the V gene TRBV5-4; a weak D match, TRBD1 (5 bases). The sequence derives from a human donor in good health. The CDR3, as DNA: TGTGCCAGCAGCTTCAGACAGAACTATGGCTACACCTTC. Translation: CASSFRQNYGYTF.